This TCR beta chain is drawn from a study of breast tumors, draining lymph nodes, adjacent tissues (dated by TCRdb to 2016 to 2017). Describing the broader study: The study compared TCR beta repertoires across tumor, adjacent nontumor tissue and axillary lymph nodes from breast cancer patients. In human breast cancer, the study set out to evaluate how tumor, surrounding tissue and draining lymph node repertoires relate to one another and whether T cells may move between these sites.

What the authors observed across the whole study: The study presented the conclusion that tumor T cells originate in lymph nodes as consistent with a hypothesis, not as something directly demonstrated. Tumor and nontumor tissue repertoires were significantly more similar in luminal-like than in basal-like breast cancer. T-cell repertoire diversity in tumors was found to be lower than in lymph nodes but higher than in nontumor tissue, and preferential V and J gene usage was observed. The data were considered consistent with the idea that most tumor T cells come from the lymph node and then expand in tumor tissue.

Sequencing relied on an Illumina HiSeq 2000. TCR beta chain libraries were generated by multiplex PCR amplification. High-throughput sequencing was used to analyze the amplified TCR beta chain products. TCRdb reran the public reads through fastp at Q25 and MiXCR, keeping productive beta chains. Rows merge per CDR3 protein into single entries with the most common DNA and genes. The sample data list under 300,000 distinct CDR3 sequences, and 30% to 35% of these were observed just once. Of the sample, over 3.5% is held by the ten largest clones. On this clonotype: It has no known antigen specificity. No base-level quality is on record; no much larger clone is a single base apart.

Lymph node samples came from the axillary draining lymph nodes of breast cancer patients. Sequenced sample: axillary lymph node tissue. This clonotype was obtained from a female donor with breast cancer. Some clones in this sample may be carry-over from other donors' samples.

The CDR3 corresponds to CASSQTGGGGNYGYTF. The DNA reads TGCGCCAGCAGCCAAACAGGGGGCGGAGGGAACTATGGCTACACCTTC. The chain couples TRBV4-1 to TRBJ1-2, and TRBD1 matches 9 of the central bases. Per the germline V gene, MGHRA is the CDR1 and YSYEKL is the CDR2. Including the terminal cysteine and phenylalanine, the CDR3 comprises 16 residues. Of all the DNA, just the CDR3 is kept, 48 bases in frame from base 1. Germline trimming: 2 bases from V, 2 bases from J; junction bases outside gene matches: 6.